These T cell receptor beta chains were read from a single sample in a study of T cells in Graves' hyperthyroidism and ophthalmopathy. A single record per CDR3 protein comes from TCRdb applying MiXCR to the multiplex PCR reads. The sample holds 650,000 to 850,000 distinct CDR3 sequences; around 20% are singletons and the top ten take roughly a sixth. The sequenced sample consisted of blood. These TCRs come from a woman in her forties or fifties with Graves' hyperthyroidism that later progressed to Graves' ophthalmopathy. The CDR3 runs from the conserved cysteine through the conserved F or W. The D gene is left open where the match is weak. Size tells how often a clone was seen (once, few, many) or the class of an expanded clone, and some rows leave it out.

J gene: TRBJ2-3; clone size: many; V gene: TRBV10-3; D gene: TRBD2; CDR3 DNA: TGTGCCATCAGGGGAGTAGCGGGGGGCACAGATACGCAGTATTTT; CDR3 protein: CAIRGVAGGTDTQYF
J gene: TRBJ2-2; clone size: -; V gene: TRBV11-1; D gene: -; CDR3 DNA: TGTGCCAGCAGCTTAGGTGAAACCCGCTCCACCGGGGAGCTGTTTTTT; CDR3 protein: CASSLGETRSTGELFF
J gene: TRBJ1-6; clone size: -; V gene: TRBV6-6; D gene: -; CDR3 DNA: TGTGCCAGCAGTTACTCCGACGGGGATAATTCACCCCTCCACTTT; CDR3 protein: CASSYSDGDNSPLHF
J gene: TRBJ2-1; clone size: -; V gene: TRBV6-4; D gene: TRBD2; CDR3 DNA: TGTGCCAGCAGTGTTAGCGGGGGGGCCGGCAATGAGCAGTTCTTC; CDR3 protein: CASSVSGGAGNEQFF
J gene: TRBJ2-2; clone size: many; V gene: TRBV12-3/TRBV12-4; D gene: -; CDR3 DNA: TGTGCCAGCAGTTTCAGGGATTCGACCGGGGAGCTGTTTTTT; CDR3 protein: CASSFRDSTGELFF
J gene: TRBJ2-1; clone size: -; V gene: TRBV3-1; D gene: -; CDR3 DNA: TGTGCCAGCAGCCAAGATCGGGGTCTAAGCTCCTACAATGGGCAGTTCTTC; CDR3 protein: CASSQDRGLSSYNGQFF
J gene: TRBJ2-1; clone size: once; V gene: TRBV7-9; D gene: -; CDR3 DNA: TGTGCCAGCAGCCCGCCCGAGAACGAGCAGTTCTTC; CDR3 protein: CASSPPENEQFF
J gene: TRBJ2-1; clone size: few; V gene: TRBV14; D gene: TRBD2; CDR3 DNA: TGTGCCAGCAGCCTTCCGGGACTAGGCAATGAGCAGTTCTTC; CDR3 protein: CASSLPGLGNEQFF
J gene: TRBJ1-2; clone size: few; V gene: TRBV10-2; D gene: TRBD1; CDR3 DNA: TGCGCCCTAGCGGGACAGGGCCCCTATGGCTACACCTTC; CDR3 protein: CALAGQGPYGYTF
J gene: TRBJ1-5; clone size: many; V gene: TRBV20-1; D gene: TRBD1; CDR3 DNA: TGCAGTGCGCAGAGACAGGGGGCTTTTCAGCCCCAGCATTTT; CDR3 protein: CSAQRQGAFQPQHF
J gene: TRBJ1-5; clone size: -; V gene: TRBV6-2/TRBV6-3; D gene: -; CDR3 DNA: TGTGCCAGCAGTTACCCAAGGGACATAGGTGGAGTTAGCAATCAGCCCCAGCATTTT; CDR3 protein: CASSYPRDIGGVSNQPQHF
J gene: TRBJ2-5; clone size: many; V gene: TRBV7-9; D gene: -; CDR3 DNA: TGTGCCAGCAGATTGGACCTGACCTTGCTAGAGACCCAGTACTTC; CDR3 protein: CASRLDLTLLETQYF
J gene: TRBJ2-1; clone size: many; V gene: TRBV5-6; D gene: -; CDR3 DNA: TGTGCCAGCAGCTTGGGGCCCCAAGGTGCCTCCTACAATGAGCAGTTCTTC; CDR3 protein: CASSLGPQGASYNEQFF
J gene: TRBJ1-2; clone size: few; V gene: TRBV6-5; D gene: -; CDR3 DNA: TGTGCCAGCAGTTACTCGAATGGGGGCGGCTACACCTTC; CDR3 protein: CASSYSNGGGYTF
J gene: TRBJ1-6; clone size: -; V gene: TRBV20-1; D gene: -; CDR3 DNA: TGCAGTGCTCCCCACTCAGGGCCGACCTATAATTCACCCCTCCACTTT; CDR3 protein: CSAPHSGPTYNSPLHF
J gene: TRBJ2-3; clone size: many; V gene: TRBV18; D gene: TRBD2; CDR3 DNA: TGTGCCAGCTCACCACCGGCGGGGGGGCTCACAGATACGCAGTATTTT; CDR3 protein: CASSPPAGGLTDTQYF
J gene: TRBJ2-1; clone size: many; V gene: TRBV7-2; D gene: -; CDR3 DNA: TGTGCCAGCAGCCCCCGACTAGTAGTAAATGAGCAGTTCTTC; CDR3 protein: CASSPRLVVNEQFF